This TCR beta chain was captured in a study of blood T cell repertoires in COVID-19. Study-wide background: Donors in the United States, Italy and Spain gave samples during acute or convalescent COVID-19. T cells, B-cell-depleted T cells, or PBMCs supplied cDNA or gDNA.

V was clipped by 0 bases and J by 14 bases, with 11 bases between them. The CDR3 length is 12 residues. The germline V gene has CDR1 KGHSY and CDR2 FQNENV. Study processing details: Researchers report that nucleated cell counts were estimated from reference gene primer amplification. Using immunoSEQ multiplex PCR, the repertoire was profiled, and TCRdb retains in-frame clones only, with some absent. V, J and clone size reflect that table, while D and trimming were determined from the DNA. The table shows some 150,000 clones, with about 87% occurring only once. Specimen: peripheral blood. The TCR sequence derives from a man aged 50-59 years with active COVID-19. The chain joins TRBV16 to TRBJ2-1; TRBD1 might be the D (5 bases). The DNA of the CDR3 is TGTGCCAGCAGCCAATCGGATAGCAGGGAGTTCTTC. Residues: CASSQSDSREFF. The variable domain in full, with the rest retrieved from reference TRBV16 and TRBJ2-1, is GEEVAQTPKHLVRGEGQKAKLYCAPIKGHSYVFWYQQVLKNEFKFLISFQNENVFDETGMPKERFSAKCLPNSPCSLEIQATKLEDSAVYFCASSQSDSREFFGPGTRLTVL.